The 21 T cell receptor beta chains below were found in one sample sequenced in a study of blood T cells in healthy people across ages. Next came a second PCR, run for about 6 to 11 cycles, which used a sample-barcoded 5' primer along with a J-beta primer mix. TCRdb reprocessed the 5' RACE reads with MiXCR, giving one entry per CDR3 protein. The table shows some 780,000 distinct CDR3 sequences, with more than 55% occurring only once. Specimen: blood. The receptors here all came from a man aged 35-49 years in good health.

The chain couples TRBV27 to TRBJ2-7; no clear D. The CDR3 covers 13 residues. V was trimmed by 3 bases and J by 2 bases, leaving 8 bases between them. CDR1 MNHEY and CDR2 SMNVEV come from the germline V gene (reference sequence). CDR3 region: CASSFKPAYEQYF. The CDR3 nucleotides are TGTGCCAGCAGTTTCAAACCTGCCTACGAGCAGTACTTC.

The chain uses TRBV4-2 and TRBJ1-1; 10 bases align to TRBD1. Per the germline V gene, CDR1 is LGHNA and CDR2 is YNFKEQ. Unmatched junction bases numbered 12, after V lost 5 bases and J lost 3 bases. The CDR3 totals 17 residues. CDR3 sequence reads: CASSAPGQGSGHTEAFF. The DNA for the CDR3 is TGTGCCAGCAGCGCCCCGGGACAGGGGTCAGGGCACACTGAAGCTTTCTTT.

This clonotype came up a few times. The chain joins TRBV4-1 to TRBJ2-5; 7 bases align to TRBD1. V lost 3 bases and J lost 1; bases outside the gene matches: 2. The CDR3 is 14 residues long. In germline, CDR1 is MGHRA, CDR2 YSYEKL. The DNA for the CDR3 is TGCGCCAGCAGCCAGACAGGGTTCCAAGAGACCCAGTACTTC. Translated, it gives CASSQTGFQETQYF.

This clonotype was observed a few times. V and J are TRBV28 and TRBJ2-1; 7 bases match TRBD1. This CDR3 spans 13 amino acids. The germline V gene encodes CDR1 MDHEN and CDR2 SYDVKM. V dropped 8 bases and J dropped 8; count of bases not matched to a gene: 9. The CDR3 DNA follows: TGTGCCAGCCTACAGGGGTCGCCTTATGAGCAGTTCTTC. Translated, it gives CASLQGSPYEQFF.

V and J are TRBV30 and TRBJ2-2; 8 positions agree with TRBD2. CDR1 is GTSNPN, CDR2 SVGIG, per germline (reference sequence). The trim removed 4 bases at V and 4 bases at J, leaving 5 bases unmatched. This CDR3 contains 14 residues. In nucleotides, the CDR3 is TGTGCCTGGAAGGGACTAGTGGCCACCGGGGAGCTGTTTTTT. Protein sequence: CAWKGLVATGELFF.

This clonotype was counted a few times. This chain links TRBV4-3 with TRBJ2-1; D remains ambiguous. The V gene lost 0 bases and the J gene lost 6 bases, with 9 bases spanning the gap. The CDR3 contains 14 residues. Germline V lookup: CDR1 LGHNA, CDR2 YSLEER. In nucleotides, the CDR3 is TGCGCCAGCAGCCAAGATCTTGTAGGCAATGAGCAGTTCTTC. The encoded protein is CASSQDLVGNEQFF.

The chain couples TRBV5-1 to TRBJ1-2; TRBD1 is a possible D gene (5 bases). There are 14 residues in the CDR3. Looked up from germline, CDR1 is SGHRS and CDR2 is YFSETQ. Trimming pared 0 bases from V and 3 bases from J, leaving 9 bases between. CDR3 coding DNA: TGCGCCAGCAGCTTGGGTCCACAGGACTATGGCTACACCTTC. This codes for CASSLGPQDYGYTF.

The rearrangement joins TRBV9 to TRBJ2-7; 7 bases are shared with TRBD1. With V trimmed by 1 base and J by 5 bases, 12 bases remained unmatched. The CDR3 runs 16 residues. The germline V gene has CDR1 SGDLS and CDR2 YYNGEE. The CDR3 reads CASSVTGQAQQDEQYF. The CDR3 bases are TGTGCCAGCAGCGTAACAGGACAGGCCCAACAGGACGAGCAGTACTTC.

The chain combines TRBV4-3 with TRBJ1-1; D is unresolved. This CDR3 has 15 amino acids. From germline, CDR1 is LGHNA and CDR2 YSLEER. V was pared by 4 bases and J by 7 bases, with 19 bases between. DNA of the CDR3: TGCGCCAGCAGCCTAAACCTTGCCGAACAGCTTGAAGCTTTCTTT. The encoded protein is CASSLNLAEQLEAFF.

The V call is TRBV7-9, the J call TRBJ2-7, with 10 bases aligning to TRBD1. Judging by the DNA end, TRBJ2-5 fits better; the J call may be wrong. The germline V gene encodes CDR1 SEHNR and CDR2 FQNEAQ (reference sequence). The CDR3 sequence is 13 residues long. Written as DNA, the CDR3 is TGTGCCAGCAGCCAGCGGACAGGGGGGACCCAGTACTTC. This encodes CASSQRTGGTQYF.

The chain is built from TRBV5-1 and TRBJ1-1; the match to TRBD1 covers 10 bases. With V trimmed by 3 bases and J by 5 bases, 4 bases remained unmatched. This CDR3 has 14 amino acids. CDR1 is SGHRS, CDR2 YFSETQ, per germline. The DNA of the CDR3 is TGCGCCAGCAGCTCACGGACAGGGGGAACTGAAGCTTTCTTT. It translates to CASSSRTGGTEAFF.

This chain joins TRBV7-9 and TRBJ2-4; D is unclear. V lost 1 base and J lost 13, with 14 bases in between. This CDR3 spans 13 amino acids. CDR1 and CDR2 from the germline V gene are SEHNR and FQNEAQ (reference sequence). The CDR3 DNA sequence: TGTGCCAGCAGCTTAGGGGTCACGATTGAGCAGTACTTC. This translates into CASSLGVTIEQYF.

In this sample, this clonotype turned up many times. The chain couples TRBV6-5 to TRBJ2-1; the match to TRBD1 covers 7 bases. From germline, CDR1 is MNHEY and CDR2 SVGAGI. V shed 0 bases and J 3 bases; nucleotides not matched to a gene: 8. The CDR3 sequence is 17 residues long. CDR3 amino acids: CASSYSKRQGIYNEQFF. The CDR3 coding sequence is TGTGCCAGCAGTTACTCAAAACGACAGGGAATCTACAATGAGCAGTTCTTC.

As regards this clonotype: An end of the junction differs from the germline gene, which may be a read error. The chain employs TRBV7-3 and TRBJ2-7, with 8 positions matching TRBD1. CDR1 and CDR2 (germline): SGHTA, FQGTGA. CDR3 length equals 16 residues. The CDR3 loop reads CTSSLGQAGSGYEQYF. As DNA, the CDR3 is TGTACCAGCAGCTTGGGACAGGCGGGTTCGGGGTACGAGCAGTACTTC.

The V gene is TRBV20-1, the J gene TRBJ1-5, with D unresolved. V was clipped by 4 bases and J by 0 bases, with 13 bases between them. Germline V CDR1 and CDR2: DFQATT, SNEGSKA (reference sequence). The CDR3 sequence is 15 residues long. CDR3 sequence reads: CSATTQIYSNQPQHF. DNA of the CDR3: TGCAGTGCTACCACACAGATTTATAGCAATCAGCCCCAGCATTTT.

This clonotype was picked up a small number of times. The V call is TRBV5-1, the J call TRBJ2-7; perhaps TRBD2 as D (5 bases). V lost 0 bases, J lost 3 bases, and 13 bases lay in between. This CDR3 is built from 15 residues. Germline V CDR1 and CDR2: SGHRS, YFSETQ. The CDR3 nucleotides read TGCGCCAGCAGCTTGGAGGTGGGAGATGGCTACGAGCAGTACTTC. Amino acid sequence: CASSLEVGDGYEQYF.

In nucleotides, the CDR3 is TGTGCCAGCAGCCGAGGACGACTGGGAGACGAGCAGTTCTTC. Translating gives CASSRGRLGDEQFF. The J gene is TRBJ2-1, the V gene TRBV7-3; D is perhaps TRBD2 (5 bases). Trimming stripped 5 bases from V and 10 bases from J, with 18 bases between. This CDR3 has 14 amino acids. CDR1 and CDR2 (germline): SGHTA, FQGTGA.

The genes are TRBV20-1 and TRBJ1-4, with 10 bases lining up with TRBD1. V trimming: 3 bases; J trimming: 5 bases; junction bases outside the gene matches: 9. The length of the CDR3 is 16 residues. Germline lookup yields CDR1 DFQATT and CDR2 SNEGSKA (reference sequence). The CDR3 sequence is CSARASPGQGNEKLFF. For the CDR3, the DNA is TGCAGTGCTAGGGCATCACCGGGACAGGGGAATGAAAAACTGTTTTTT.

This clonotype came up a few times. The chain has TRBV7-2 and TRBJ2-5; D not resolved. The germline V and J ends were trimmed by 0 bases and 2 bases, with 7 bases remaining between them. CDR1 SGHTA and CDR2 FQGNSA come from the germline V gene. This CDR3 has 14 residues. CDR3 nucleotides: TGTGCCAGCAGCTTAGCCAACAGTCAAGAGACCCAGTACTTC. Translation: CASSLANSQETQYF.

The CDR3 is CASRQAGPVYEQYF. The DNA of the CDR3 is TGTGCCAGCAGACAAGCGGGACCCGTCTACGAGCAGTACTTC. This sequence joins TRBV6-2 or TRBV6-3 and TRBJ2-7; 7 bases are shared with TRBD2. This CDR3 comprises 14 residues. The V and J ends lost 6 bases and 3 bases, in that order; junction bases with no gene match: 8. The germline CDR1 and CDR2 sequences are MNHEY and SVGEGT.

This clonotype appeared once. The V and J genes are TRBV21-1 and TRBJ1-1; the table calls TRBD1, which could not be checked here. TRBV21-1 is a known pseudogene. The CDR3 has 17 amino acids. The CDR3 loop is CASRINYRGLGDTEAFF. CDR3 nucleotides: TGTGCCAGCAGGATTAACTACAGGGGGCTGGGGGACACTGAAGCTTTCTTT.